The 13 T cell receptor beta chains presented below share a single source sample, sequenced in a study of shared clonotypes between healthy human individuals. This table comes from immunoSEQ multiplex PCR, and its TCRdb copy is limited to in-frame clones, with some not included. The sample holds over a million clones, about 75% seen once. Specimen: memory CD4+ T cells sorted from blood. Stated subset: CD45RA-negative fraction. Every receptor here comes from a man younger than 30 in good health.

CDR3 bases: TGCAGCGTTGAAGACCCACAGGGGGCTCGTGGCACAGATACGCAGTATTTT. Its translation is CSVEDPQGARGTDTQYF. The gene calls are TRBV29-1 and TRBJ2-3, with 9 bases fitting TRBD1. After removal of 0 bases from V and 1 base from J, the junction contained 8 bases not matched to a gene. From germline, CDR1 is SQVTM and CDR2 ANQGSEA. The CDR3 contains 17 residues.

Many counts were recorded for this clone. This chain uses TRBV7-2 with TRBJ2-1, with a possible D match to TRBD2 (6 bases). The CDR3 loop spans 14 amino acids. From germline, CDR1 is SGHTA and CDR2 FQGNSA. V shed 5 bases and J shed 4 bases, with 12 bases lying between them. The CDR3 coding sequence is TGTGCCAGCAGCCGTCCGGGACTGTACAATGAGCAGTTCTTC. Residues: CASSRPGLYNEQFF.

This clone was seen a single time. The chain couples TRBV30 to TRBJ2-3; D not certain. CDR1 is GTSNPN and CDR2 is SVGIG in the germline V gene (reference sequence). The CDR3 has 13 residues. V gave up 2 bases and J gave up 0 bases, with 6 bases separating them. The DNA for the CDR3 is TGTGCCTGGAGTCTACAGAGCACAGATACGCAGTATTTT. The encoded protein is CAWSLQSTDTQYF.

This clone is a singleton in its sample. The CDR3 DNA reads TGCGCCAGCAGCTTGGGGGACAGGGAAAAACTGTTTTTT. Its protein product is CASSLGDREKLFF. The chain joins TRBV5-1 to TRBJ1-4; 8 positions agree with TRBD1. CDR3 length equals 13 residues. Germline CDR1 is SGHRS and CDR2 is YFSETQ. Losses at the gene ends were 0 bases for V and 8 bases for J; bases not matched to a gene: 0.

In DNA form, the CDR3 reads TGTGCCAGTATGGATCATCAAACTGAAGCTTTCTTT. It translates to CASMDHQTEAFF. The chain recombines TRBV19 with TRBJ1-1, with unresolved D. V was shortened by 7 bases and J by 5 bases, with 11 bases between the two germline ends. From germline, CDR1 is LNHDA and CDR2 SQIVND (reference sequence). This CDR3 spans 12 amino acids.

The chain links TRBV5-5 to TRBJ2-3; TRBD2 matches at 9 bases. The CDR3 is 17 residues long. Germline-derived CDR1 and CDR2 are SGHKS and YYEKEE (reference sequence). With 3 bases clipped from V and 2 bases from J, the junction kept 10 bases outside the gene matches. CDR3 DNA: TGTGCCAGCAGCTCGGGAAGCGGGGGGTATCCCACAGATACGCAGTATTTT. It codes for CASSSGSGGYPTDTQYF.

The chain uses TRBV10-3 and TRBJ2-2; D uncertain. Germline lookup yields CDR1 ENHRY and CDR2 SYGVKD. V lost 0 bases and J lost 6, with 11 bases in between. This CDR3 is built from 15 residues. This CDR3 is CAISESVTLAGELFF. CDR3 nucleotide sequence: TGTGCCATCAGTGAGTCTGTAACCTTGGCCGGGGAGCTGTTTTTT.

This clone was recorded only once. The chain uses TRBV5-1 and TRBJ2-1; D is unresolved. V lost 7 bases and J lost 6, with 11 bases in between. Germline V gene lookup returns CDR1 SGHRS and CDR2 YFSETQ. This CDR3 spans 12 amino acids. In DNA, the CDR3 is TGCGCCAGCTATATGGGCCGCAATGAGCAGTTCTTC. It yields the protein CASYMGRNEQFF.

The rearrangement links TRBV29-1 to TRBJ2-2; maybe TRBD1 (6 bases). The CDR3 runs to 12 residues. Trimming removed 4 bases at V and 4 bases at J, with 7 bases between. The V gene's germline CDR1 is SQVTM and CDR2 ANQGSEA. The chain's CDR3 is CSVARGTGELFF. CDR3 coding DNA: TGCAGCGTTGCCAGGGGCACCGGGGAGCTGTTTTTT.

The chain recombines TRBV7-2 with TRBJ2-2; TRBD2 aligns across 12 bases. This CDR3 has 16 residues. V lost 3 bases, J lost 4 bases, and 3 bases stayed unmatched. Germline CDR1 reads SGHTA; CDR2 reads FQGNSA. The CDR3 sequence is CASSLLAGGFTGELFF. The CDR3 region has the DNA TGTGCCAGCAGCTTGCTAGCGGGAGGGTTCACCGGGGAGCTGTTTTTT. Complete variable domain (other parts from reference TRBV7-2 and TRBJ2-2): GAGVSQSPSNKVTEKGKDVELRCDPISGHTALYWYRQSLGQGLEFLIYFQGNSAPDKSGLPSDRFSAERTGGSVSTLTIQRTQQEDSAVYLCASSLLAGGFTGELFFGEGSRLTVL.

This chain joins TRBV19 and TRBJ1-1; 7 bases agree with TRBD1. This CDR3 has 14 residues. After removal of 5 bases from V and 1 base from J, the junction contained 4 bases not matched to a gene. CDR1 LNHDA and CDR2 SQIVND come from the germline V gene (reference sequence). CDR3 sequence (DNA): TGTGCCAGTAGTTCGGGACAGAAGAACACTGAAGCTTTCTTT. Its protein product is CASSSGQKNTEAFF.

The DNA of the CDR3 is TGTGCCATCAGCCAGGGGTCGAGTAATTCACCCCTCCACTTT. Residues: CAISQGSSNSPLHF. V is TRBV10-3 and J is TRBJ1-6; a weak D match, TRBD1 (6 bases). The germline V gene encodes CDR1 ENHRY and CDR2 SYGVKD. The CDR3 extends over 14 amino acids. Deletions cut 6 bases from V and 6 bases from J, with 12 bases between.

J is TRBJ2-7 and V is TRBV28; TRBD2 is a possible D gene (6 bases). Germline CDR1 is MDHEN and CDR2 is SYDVKM. Trimming pared 5 bases from V and 7 bases from J, leaving 27 bases between. The CDR3 has 17 amino acids. In nucleotides, the CDR3 is TGTGCCAGCAGTCCTCTAGCTAACGGGGGATGGCATGGGGAGCAGTACTTC. Its translation is CASSPLANGGWHGEQYF.